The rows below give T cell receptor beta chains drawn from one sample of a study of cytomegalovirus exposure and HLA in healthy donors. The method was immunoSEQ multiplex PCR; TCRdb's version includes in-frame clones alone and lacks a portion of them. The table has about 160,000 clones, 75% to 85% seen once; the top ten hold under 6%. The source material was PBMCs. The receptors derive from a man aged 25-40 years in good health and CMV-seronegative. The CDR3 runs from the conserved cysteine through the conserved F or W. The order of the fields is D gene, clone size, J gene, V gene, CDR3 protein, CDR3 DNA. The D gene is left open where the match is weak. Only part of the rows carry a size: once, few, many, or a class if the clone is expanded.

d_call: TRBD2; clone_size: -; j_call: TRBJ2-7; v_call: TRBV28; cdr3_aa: CASSFLAGGPYEQYF; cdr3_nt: TGTGCCAGCAGTTTTTTGGCGGGGGGCCCCTACGAGCAGTACTTC
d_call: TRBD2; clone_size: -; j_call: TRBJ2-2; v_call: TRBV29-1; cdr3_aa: CSVETPSGIANTGELFF; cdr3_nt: TGCAGCGTTGAAACGCCTAGCGGGATCGCGAACACCGGGGAGCTGTTTTTT
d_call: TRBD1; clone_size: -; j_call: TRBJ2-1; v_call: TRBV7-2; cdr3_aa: CASQGTGTYNEQFF; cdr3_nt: TGTGCCAGCCAAGGGACAGGGACTTACAATGAGCAGTTCTTC
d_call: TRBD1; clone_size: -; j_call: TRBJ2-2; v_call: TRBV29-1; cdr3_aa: CSVRQGRDTGELFF; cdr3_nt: TGCAGCGTTCGACAGGGGCGAGACACCGGGGAGCTGTTTTTT
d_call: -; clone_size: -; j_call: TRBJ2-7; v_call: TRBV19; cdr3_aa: CASSPLAGVNEQYF; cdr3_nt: TGTGCCAGTAGTCCCTTAGCAGGGGTGAACGAGCAGTACTTC
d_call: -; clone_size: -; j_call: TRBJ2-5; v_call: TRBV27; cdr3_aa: CASTTSVGEQYF; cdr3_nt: TGTGCCAGCACGACTAGTGTGGGGGAGCAGTACTTC
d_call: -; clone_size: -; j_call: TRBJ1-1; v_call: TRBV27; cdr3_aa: CASSLFRGTEAFF; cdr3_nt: TGTGCCAGCAGTTTATTCCGGGGAACTGAAGCTTTCTTT
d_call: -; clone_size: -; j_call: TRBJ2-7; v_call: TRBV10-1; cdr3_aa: CATQVAAGAEQYF; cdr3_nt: TGCGCCACCCAGGTAGCCGCTGGGGCCGAGCAGTACTTC
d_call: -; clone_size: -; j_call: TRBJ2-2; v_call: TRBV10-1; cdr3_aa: CASNSDRMSTGELFF; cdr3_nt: TGCGCCAGCAACAGTGACAGAATGAGCACCGGGGAGCTGTTTTTT
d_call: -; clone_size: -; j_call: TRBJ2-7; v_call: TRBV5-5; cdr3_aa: CASSYSTDYEQYF; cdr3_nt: TGTGCCAGCAGCTACTCGACAGACTACGAGCAGTACTTC
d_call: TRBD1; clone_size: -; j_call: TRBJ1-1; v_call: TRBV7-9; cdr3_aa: CASSHPGQGREWGFLEAFF; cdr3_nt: TGTGCCAGCAGCCACCCGGGACAGGGGCGAGAGTGGGGATTTCTTGAAGCTTTCTTT
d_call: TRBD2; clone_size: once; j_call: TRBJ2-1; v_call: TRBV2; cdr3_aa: CASRMGLAPGHEQFF; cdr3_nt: TGTGCCAGCAGGATGGGACTAGCGCCTGGGCATGAGCAGTTCTTC
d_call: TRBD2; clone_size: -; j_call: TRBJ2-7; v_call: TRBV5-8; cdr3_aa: CASSPPLAGDPYEQYF; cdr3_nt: TGTGCCAGCAGCCCTCCTCTAGCGGGGGATCCCTACGAGCAGTACTTC
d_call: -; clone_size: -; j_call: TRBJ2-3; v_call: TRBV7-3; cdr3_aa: CASSSAVTDTQYF; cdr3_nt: TGTGCCAGCAGCTCCGCAGTGACAGATACGCAGTATTTT
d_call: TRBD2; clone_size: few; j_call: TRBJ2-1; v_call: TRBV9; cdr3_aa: CASSGSGYSLAGDFDEQFF; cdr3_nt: TGTGCCAGCAGCGGATCAGGGTATTCACTAGCGGGGGACTTCGATGAGCAGTTCTTC
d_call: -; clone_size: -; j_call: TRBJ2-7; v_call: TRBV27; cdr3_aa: CASSFSGTYEQYF; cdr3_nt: TGTGCCAGCAGTTTTTCCGGGACCTACGAGCAGTACTTC
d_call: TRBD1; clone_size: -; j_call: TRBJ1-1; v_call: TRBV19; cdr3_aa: CASHWDRGGRTEAFF; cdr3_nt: TGTGCCAGCCACTGGGACAGGGGAGGGAGAACTGAAGCTTTCTTT
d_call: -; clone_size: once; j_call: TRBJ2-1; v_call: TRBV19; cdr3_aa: CASSIDWQRYNEQFF; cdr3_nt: TGTGCCAGTAGTATAGATTGGCAGCGCTACAATGAGCAGTTCTTC
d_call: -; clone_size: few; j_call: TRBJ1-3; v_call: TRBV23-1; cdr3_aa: CASSQLYHLRSGNTIYF; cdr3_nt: TGCGCCAGCAGTCAATTATATCATCTGCGCTCTGGAAACACCATATATTTT
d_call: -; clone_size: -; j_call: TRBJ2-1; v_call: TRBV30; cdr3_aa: CAWSPPRRAAHNEQFF; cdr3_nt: TGTGCCTGGAGTCCCCCCCGGAGGGCGGCACACAATGAGCAGTTCTTC
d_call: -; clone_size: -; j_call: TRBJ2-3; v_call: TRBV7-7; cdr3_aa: CASSLEGSLGSTDTQYF; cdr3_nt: TGTGCCAGCAGCTTAGAGGGGTCCCTGGGATCCACAGATACGCAGTATTTT
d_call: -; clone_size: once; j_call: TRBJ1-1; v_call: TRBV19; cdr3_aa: CASSMGEAWNTEAFF; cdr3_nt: TGTGCCAGTAGTATGGGGGAGGCGTGGAACACTGAAGCTTTCTTT
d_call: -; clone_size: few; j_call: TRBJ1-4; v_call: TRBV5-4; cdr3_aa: CASSADSRRDEKLFF; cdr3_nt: TGTGCCAGCAGCGCCGACAGCCGACGGGATGAAAAACTGTTTTTT
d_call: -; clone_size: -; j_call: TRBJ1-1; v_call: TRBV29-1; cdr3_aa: CSSGTFYSEAFF; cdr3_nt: TGCAGCTCGGGGACTTTCTACTCTGAAGCTTTCTTT
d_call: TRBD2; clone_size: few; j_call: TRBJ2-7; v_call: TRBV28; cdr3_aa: CASRSLGLAGEQYF; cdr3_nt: TGTGCCAGCAGGTCCCTGGGACTAGCGGGCGAGCAGTACTTC
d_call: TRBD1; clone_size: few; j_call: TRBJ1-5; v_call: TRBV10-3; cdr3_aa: CAISEPTGGPQPQHF; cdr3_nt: TGTGCCATCAGTGAGCCTACAGGGGGCCCTCAGCCCCAGCATTTT